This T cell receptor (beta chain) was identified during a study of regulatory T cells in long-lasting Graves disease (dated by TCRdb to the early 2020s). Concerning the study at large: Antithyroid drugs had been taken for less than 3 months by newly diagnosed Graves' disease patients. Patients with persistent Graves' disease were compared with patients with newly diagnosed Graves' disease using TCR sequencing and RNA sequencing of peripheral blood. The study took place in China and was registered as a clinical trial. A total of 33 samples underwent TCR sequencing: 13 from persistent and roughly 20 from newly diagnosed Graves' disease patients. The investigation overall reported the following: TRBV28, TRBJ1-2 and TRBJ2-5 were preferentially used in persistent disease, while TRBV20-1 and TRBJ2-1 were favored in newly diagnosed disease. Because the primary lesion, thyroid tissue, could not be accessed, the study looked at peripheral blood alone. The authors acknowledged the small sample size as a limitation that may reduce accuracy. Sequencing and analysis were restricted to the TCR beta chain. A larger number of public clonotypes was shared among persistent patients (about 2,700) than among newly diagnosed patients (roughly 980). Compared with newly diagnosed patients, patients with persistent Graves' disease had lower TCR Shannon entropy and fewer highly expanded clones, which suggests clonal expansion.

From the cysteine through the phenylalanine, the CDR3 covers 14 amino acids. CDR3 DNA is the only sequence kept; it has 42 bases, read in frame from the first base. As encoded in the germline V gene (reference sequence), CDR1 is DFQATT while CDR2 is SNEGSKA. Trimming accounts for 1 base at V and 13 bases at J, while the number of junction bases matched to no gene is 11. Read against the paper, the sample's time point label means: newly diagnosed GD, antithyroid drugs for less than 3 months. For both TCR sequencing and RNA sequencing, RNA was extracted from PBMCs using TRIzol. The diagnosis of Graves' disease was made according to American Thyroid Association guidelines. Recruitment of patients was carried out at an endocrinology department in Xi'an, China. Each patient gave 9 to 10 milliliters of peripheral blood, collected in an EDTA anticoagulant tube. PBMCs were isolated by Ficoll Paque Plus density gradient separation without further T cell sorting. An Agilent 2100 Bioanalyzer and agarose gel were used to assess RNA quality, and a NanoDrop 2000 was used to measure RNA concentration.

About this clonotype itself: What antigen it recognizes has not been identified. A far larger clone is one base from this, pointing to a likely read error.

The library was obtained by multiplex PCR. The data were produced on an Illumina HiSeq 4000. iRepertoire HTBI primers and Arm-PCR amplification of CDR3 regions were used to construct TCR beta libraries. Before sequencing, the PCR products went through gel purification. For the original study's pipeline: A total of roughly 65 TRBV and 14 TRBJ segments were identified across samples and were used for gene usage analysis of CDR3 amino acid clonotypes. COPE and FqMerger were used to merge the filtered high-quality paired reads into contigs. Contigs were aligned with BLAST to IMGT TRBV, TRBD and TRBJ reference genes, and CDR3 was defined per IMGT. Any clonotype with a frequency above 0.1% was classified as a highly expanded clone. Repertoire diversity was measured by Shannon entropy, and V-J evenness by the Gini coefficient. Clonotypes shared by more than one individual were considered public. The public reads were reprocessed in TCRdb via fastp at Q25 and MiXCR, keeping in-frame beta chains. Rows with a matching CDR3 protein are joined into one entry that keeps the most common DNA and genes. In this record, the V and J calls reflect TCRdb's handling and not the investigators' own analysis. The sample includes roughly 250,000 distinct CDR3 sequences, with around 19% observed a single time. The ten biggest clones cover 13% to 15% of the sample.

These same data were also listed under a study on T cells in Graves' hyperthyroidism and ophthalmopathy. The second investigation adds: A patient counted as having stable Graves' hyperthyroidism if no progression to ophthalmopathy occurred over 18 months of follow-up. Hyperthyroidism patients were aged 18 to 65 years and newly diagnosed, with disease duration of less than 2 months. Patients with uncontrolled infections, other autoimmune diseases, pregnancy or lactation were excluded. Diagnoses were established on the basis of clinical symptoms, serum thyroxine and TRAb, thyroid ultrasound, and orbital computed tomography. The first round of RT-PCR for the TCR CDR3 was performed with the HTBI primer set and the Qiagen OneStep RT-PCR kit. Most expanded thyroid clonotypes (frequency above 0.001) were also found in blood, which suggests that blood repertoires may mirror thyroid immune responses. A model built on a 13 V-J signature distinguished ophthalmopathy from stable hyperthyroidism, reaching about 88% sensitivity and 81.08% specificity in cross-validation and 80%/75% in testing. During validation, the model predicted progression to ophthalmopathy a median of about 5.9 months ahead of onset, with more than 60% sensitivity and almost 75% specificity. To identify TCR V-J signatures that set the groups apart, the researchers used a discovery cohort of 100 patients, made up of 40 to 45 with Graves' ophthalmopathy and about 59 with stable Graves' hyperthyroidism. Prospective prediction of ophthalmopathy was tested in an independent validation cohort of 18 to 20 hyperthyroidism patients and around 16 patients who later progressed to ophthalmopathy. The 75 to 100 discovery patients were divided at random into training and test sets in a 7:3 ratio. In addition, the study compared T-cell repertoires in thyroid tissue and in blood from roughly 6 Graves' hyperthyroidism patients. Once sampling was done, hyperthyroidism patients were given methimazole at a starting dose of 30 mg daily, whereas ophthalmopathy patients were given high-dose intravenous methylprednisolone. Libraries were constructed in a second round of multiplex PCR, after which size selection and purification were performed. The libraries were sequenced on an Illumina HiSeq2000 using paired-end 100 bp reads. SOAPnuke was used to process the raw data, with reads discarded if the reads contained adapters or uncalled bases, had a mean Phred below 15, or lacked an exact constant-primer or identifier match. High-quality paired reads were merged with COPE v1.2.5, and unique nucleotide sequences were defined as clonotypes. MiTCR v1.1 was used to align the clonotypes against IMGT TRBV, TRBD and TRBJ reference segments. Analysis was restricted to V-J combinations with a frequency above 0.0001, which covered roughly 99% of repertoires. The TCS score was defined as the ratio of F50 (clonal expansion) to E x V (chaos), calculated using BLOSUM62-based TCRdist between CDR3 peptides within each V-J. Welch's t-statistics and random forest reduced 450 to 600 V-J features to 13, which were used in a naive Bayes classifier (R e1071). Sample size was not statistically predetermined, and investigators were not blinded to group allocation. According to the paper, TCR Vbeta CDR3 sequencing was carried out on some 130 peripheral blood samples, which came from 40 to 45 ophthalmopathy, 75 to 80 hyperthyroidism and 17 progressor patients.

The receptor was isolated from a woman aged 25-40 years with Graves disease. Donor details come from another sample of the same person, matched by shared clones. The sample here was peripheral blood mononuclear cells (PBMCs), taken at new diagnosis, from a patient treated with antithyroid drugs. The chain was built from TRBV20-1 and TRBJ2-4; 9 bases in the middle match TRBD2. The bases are TGCAGTGCTAGAGTGGCTAGCGGGGTCCACAAGCAGTACTTC. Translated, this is CSARVASGVHKQYF.